This T cell receptor (beta chain) comes out of a study of a mutant IDH1 vaccine in newly diagnosed glioma. Assay used: immunoSEQ multiplex PCR; TCRdb lists only in-frame clones, some missing. The sample includes roughly 130,000 clones, about 82% of them seen just once. The count of this clone is one. The antigen remains undetermined. CDR1 is ENHRY and CDR2 is SYGVKD in the germline V gene. The V segment lost 6 bases and the J segment 4 bases; nucleotides outside the gene matches: 19. CDR3 size: 19 residues. Noted time point: week 11, during vaccination. With topical imiquimod, each dose of the vaccine consisted of 300 ug of mutant IDH1 20-mer peptide.

This sequence originates from a man in his forties with glioma. The specimen was PBMCs, collected from a glioma patient whose treatment included an IDH1 peptide vaccine. V and J are TRBV10-3 and TRBJ2-7, with 12 bases matching TRBD2. DNA of the CDR3: TGTGCCATCAGACCAACGACTAGCGGGAGACACGATATATGGTACGAGCAGTACTTC. Protein: CAIRPTTSGRHDIWYEQYF.